What follows are 21 T cell receptor beta chains derived from one specimen sequenced in a study of OX40 agonist ivuxolimab in advanced cancers. The protocol was immunoSEQ multiplex PCR, while the TCRdb copy is restricted to in-frame clones and leaves out a portion. This table holds 24,000 or so clones, roughly 93% found once. The sample was CD4+ or CD8+ T cells sorted from blood, taken in a trial of the OX40 agonist ivuxolimab. These receptors all come from an adult with an advanced solid tumor such as melanoma, head and neck, liver or kidney cancer.

This chain links TRBV7-9 with TRBJ2-7, with D possibly matching TRBD2 (5 bases). Germline V CDR1 and CDR2: SEHNR, FQNEAQ (reference sequence). V lost 5 bases and J 2 bases, leaving 13 bases between the germline ends. This CDR3 is 14 amino acids long. The CDR3 here is CASSPRESPYEQYF. DNA of the CDR3: TGTGCCAGCAGCCCGAGGGAGTCTCCCTACGAGCAGTACTTC. Based on the CDR3 plus reference TRBV7-9 and TRBJ2-7, the full variable domain is DTGVSQNPRHKITKRGQNVTFRCDPISEHNRLYWYRQTLGQGPEFLTYFQNEAQLEKSRLLSDRFSAERPKGSFSTLEIQRTEQGDSAMYLCASSPRESPYEQYFGPGTRLTVT.

The chain uses TRBV4-2 and TRBJ2-7; possibly TRBD1 or TRBD2 for D (7 bases each). Germline values: CDR1 LGHNA, CDR2 YNFKEQ. This CDR3 has 16 amino acids. Trimming removed 0 bases at V and 0 bases at J, with 12 bases between. The CDR3 nucleotides read TGTGCCAGCAGCCAAGAGGGAGGGGACAGCTCCTACGAGCAGTACTTC. This sequence encodes CASSQEGGDSSYEQYF.

The CDR3 DNA reads TGTGCCAGTAGTATAGTAATGGGGCGAGGAGGGTTCTACAATGAGCAGTTCTTC. Translating gives CASSIVMGRGGFYNEQFF. V and J are TRBV19 and TRBJ2-1, with D possibly matching TRBD2 (6 bases). V was pared by 1 base and J by 3 bases, with 19 bases between. CDR3 length: 18 residues. Germline V gene data show CDR1 as LNHDA and CDR2 as SQIVND (reference sequence).

Details on this clone: Within the sample, other DNA sequences also encode this same CDR3. This chain uses TRBV19 with TRBJ1-3; D gene uncertain. With 3 bases removed from V and 2 bases from J, the gap between germline ends came to 5 bases. Germline V gene sequence: CDR1 LNHDA, CDR2 SQIVND (reference sequence). The CDR3 consists of 13 residues. The CDR3 DNA reads as TGTGCCAGTAGTATCTCGGCTGGAAACACCATATATTTT. Translating gives CASSISAGNTIYF.

The chain links TRBV19 to TRBJ2-1, with D perhaps matching TRBD1 (6 bases). With 3 bases removed from V and 8 bases from J, the gap between germline ends came to 14 bases. Germline CDR1 and CDR2: LNHDA and SQIVND (reference sequence). This CDR3 contains 14 residues. The CDR3 protein is CASSIGQIGDEQFF. The CDR3 DNA follows: TGTGCCAGTAGTATCGGACAGATTGGCGATGAGCAGTTCTTC. Drawing the rest from reference TRBV19 and TRBJ2-1, the complete variable domain is DGGITQSPKYLFRKEGQNVTLSCEQNLNHDAMYWYRQDPGQGLRLIYYSQIVNDFQKGDIAEGYSVSREKKESFPLTVTSAQKNPTAFYLCASSIGQIGDEQFFGPGTRLTVL.

This chain joins TRBV5-1 and TRBJ2-7; possibly TRBD2 for D (5 bases). CDR1 SGHRS and CDR2 YFSETQ come from the germline V gene. The V end lost 5 bases, the J end lost 5 bases, and 11 bases lay between the germline ends. The CDR3 covers 12 residues. In DNA form, the CDR3 reads TGCGCCAGCAGTCGGCTGGGAGACGAGCAGTACTTC. Amino acid sequence: CASSRLGDEQYF. The variable domain in full, completed from reference TRBV5-1 and TRBJ2-7, reads KAGVTQTPRYLIKTRGQQVTLSCSPISGHRSVSWYQQTPGQGLQFLFEYFSETQRNKGNFPGRFSGRQFSNSRSEMNVSTLELGDSALYLCASSRLGDEQYFGPGTRLTVT.

This chain connects TRBV7-6 to TRBJ2-7; 9 bases are shared with TRBD1. This CDR3 region has 13 residues. CDR1 and CDR2 from the germline V gene are SGHVS and FNYEAQ. V gave up 5 bases and J gave up 6 bases; unmatched junction bases: 5. CDR3 nucleotides: TGTGCCAGCAGCCCGGGACAGGGAACCGAGCAGTACTTC. Its protein product is CASSPGQGTEQYF.

This clone was recorded a few times. The chain combines TRBV6-1 with TRBJ2-1; D might be TRBD2 (6 bases). The V end lost 5 bases, the J end lost 2 bases, and 13 bases lay between the germline ends. The CDR3 length is 15 residues. The germline V gene has CDR1 MNHNS and CDR2 SASEGT. The CDR3 DNA follows: TGTGCCAGCAGTTCTCGGGGGAATCCCTACAATGAGCAGTTCTTC. Protein product: CASSSRGNPYNEQFF.

This chain connects TRBV7-3 to TRBJ2-3; TRBD2 aligns across 15 bases. The V and J ends lost 1 base and 3 bases, in that order; junction bases with no gene match: 14. Germline CDR1 reads SGHTA; CDR2 reads FQGTGA. The CDR3 has 21 amino acids. DNA of the CDR3: TGTGCCAGCAGCTTAATGTCGGGGAGGACTAGCGGGAGGGCGTTGACAGATACGCAGTATTTT. The encoded protein is CASSLMSGRTSGRALTDTQYF. The entire variable domain, with the rest obtained from reference TRBV7-3 and TRBJ2-3, is as follows: GAGVSQTPSNKVTEKGKYVELRCDPISGHTALYWYRQSLGQGPEFLIYFQGTGAADDSGLPNDRFFAVRPEGSVSTLKIQRTERGDSAVYLCASSLMSGRTSGRALTDTQYFGPGTRLTVL.

The chain carries TRBV9 and TRBJ1-3; 10 bases are a match to TRBD1. Germline CDR1 reads SGDLS; CDR2 reads YYNGEE. This CDR3 is 14 amino acids long. Losses at the gene ends were 4 bases for V and 8 bases for J; bases not matched to a gene: 6. This CDR3 reads CASSFSGTGDTIYF. In DNA form, the CDR3 reads TGTGCCAGCAGCTTCTCCGGGACAGGGGACACCATATATTTT. The full variable domain, in which reference TRBV9 and TRBJ1-3 provide the parts outside the CDR3, is DSGVTQTPKHLITATGQRVTLRCSPRSGDLSVYWYQQSLDQGLQFLIQYYNGEERAKGNILERFSAQQFPDLHSELNLSSLELGDSALYFCASSFSGTGDTIYFGEGSWLTVV.

The chain is built from TRBV7-8 and TRBJ2-2; the match to TRBD2 covers 9 bases. J lost 0 bases, V lost 8 bases, and 16 bases had no gene match. This CDR3 comprises 19 residues. Germline loops: CDR1 SGHVS, CDR2 FQNEAQ. In nucleotides, the CDR3 is TGTGCCAGCGGACAGAAGGGACTAGCTCTAAAAGCGAACACCGGGGAGCTGTTTTTT. Protein sequence: CASGQKGLALKANTGELFF.

CDR3 sequence: CASSRNPSGSFYEQFF. The CDR3 DNA follows: TGTGCCAGCAGCCGCAACCCTAGCGGGAGTTTCTATGAGCAGTTCTTC. The chain recombines TRBV7-8 with TRBJ2-1; 10 positions agree with TRBD2. This CDR3 is 16 amino acids long. The V segment lost 5 bases and the J segment 8 bases; nucleotides outside the gene matches: 12. CDR1 and CDR2 (germline): SGHVS, FQNEAQ.

This chain links TRBV2 with TRBJ2-5, with 8 bases aligning to TRBD2. Germline CDR1 SNHLY, CDR2 FYNNEI. Trimming removed 9 bases from V and 5 bases from J; junction bases left unmatched: 8. The CDR3 has 13 residues. Written as DNA, the CDR3 is TGTGCCAGAAACCAAGCGGGAGAGGAGACCCAGTACTTC. Protein product: CARNQAGEETQYF.

The chain recombines TRBV7-8 with TRBJ1-3; D is perhaps TRBD1 (6 bases). The CDR3 consists of 14 residues. CDR1 is SGHVS and CDR2 is FQNEAQ in the germline V gene. V gave up 7 bases and J gave up 2 bases, with 12 bases separating them. CDR3 nucleotides: TGTGCCAGCACCTACAGGGAAGCTGGAAACACCATATATTTT. Residues: CASTYREAGNTIYF. The variable domain in full, completed from reference TRBV7-8 and TRBJ1-3, reads GAGVSQSPRYKVAKRGQDVALRCDPISGHVSLFWYQQALGQGPEFLTYFQNEAQLDKSGLPSDRFFAERPEGSVSTLKIQRTQQEDSAVYLCASTYREAGNTIYFGEGSWLTVV.

This clone was seen only once. This chain joins TRBV10-3 and TRBJ1-4; possibly TRBD1 for D (6 bases). The CDR3 spans 14 residues. In germline, CDR1 is ENHRY, CDR2 SYGVKD. Trimming removed 10 bases from V and 8 bases from J, with 20 bases in between. For the CDR3, the DNA is TGTGCCACCTCCCAGACAGAGGGGGGCGAAAAACTGTTTTTT. Protein: CATSQTEGGEKLFF.

The chain is built from TRBV4-2 and TRBJ1-2; 9 bases map to TRBD1. Trimming took 4 bases from V and 8 from J; bases not matched to a gene: 5. This CDR3 has 13 residues. CDR1 and CDR2 (germline): LGHNA, YNFKEQ. CDR3 loop: CASSPGQGYGYTF. The DNA of the CDR3 is TGTGCCAGCAGCCCGGGACAGGGTTACGGCTACACCTTC.

The chain recombines TRBV5-1 with TRBJ1-1; 7 nucleotides agree with TRBD1. Germline CDR1 is SGHRS and CDR2 is YFSETQ. The V and J ends lost 4 bases and 2 bases, in that order; junction bases with no gene match: 8. The CDR3 runs to 15 residues. CDR3 in DNA: TGCGCCAGCAGCGAGTTATGGGACAGAAACACTGAAGCTTTCTTT. Translated: CASSELWDRNTEAFF.

This clone was counted once. The rearrangement links TRBV6-4 to TRBJ1-6; 7 bases agree with TRBD1. Trimming took 3 bases from V and 6 from J; bases not matched to a gene: 5. This CDR3 region has 15 residues. Germline lookup yields CDR1 MRHNA and CDR2 SNTAGT. This CDR3 is CASSESTGPNSPLHF. The CDR3 nucleotides read TGTGCCAGCAGTGAGTCGACAGGGCCTAATTCACCCCTCCACTTT.

This chain joins TRBV11-3 and TRBJ2-1, with 9 nucleotides matching TRBD1. This CDR3 has 16 amino acids. Losses at the gene ends were 1 base for V and 4 bases for J; bases not matched to a gene: 5. Looked up from germline, CDR1 is SGHNT and CDR2 is YENEEA. CDR3 DNA sequence: TGTGCCAGCAGCTTAGCGGGGACAGGGACTTACAATGAGCAGTTCTTC. Its translation: CASSLAGTGTYNEQFF.

J is TRBJ2-6 and V is TRBV1; TRBD2, the table's D call, lacks a check against the DNA. TRBV1 is tagged as a pseudogene. The CDR3 spans 20 residues. The CDR3 DNA reads TGCACCAGCAGCCCTCCGGGAGGGGAAGCGGGGAGCTCTGGGGCCAACGTCCTGACTTTC. The encoded protein is CTSSPPGGEAGSSGANVLTF.

CDR3 in DNA: TGTGCCAGCTCACCAGACAGGAGTAACTATGGCTACACCTTC. Amino acids: CASSPDRSNYGYTF. This chain connects TRBV18 to TRBJ1-2; the D gene is possibly TRBD1 (6 bases). The CDR3 covers 14 residues. The V and J ends lost 2 bases and 1 base respectively, with 8 bases between them. Germline V CDR1 and CDR2: KGHSH, LQKENI.